Presented here are 15 T cell receptor beta chains from one specimen sequenced in a study of blood T cell repertoires in COVID-19 (dated by TCRdb to about 2020). The library was generated by the immunoSEQ multiplex PCR assay. TCRdb took over this immuneACCESS table, retaining in-frame rearrangements with V and J assigned. Such tables are incomplete; in checked studies, under half of the missing clones stem from an unresolved V gene, and the remainder is unexplained. Recorded for this sample are over 250,000 clones; around 86% of them occurred a single time. Of the sample, around 10% is held by the ten largest clones. The specimen sequenced was peripheral blood. The receptors come from a man between 35 and 55 years old who had recovered from COVID-19.

Remarks on this clone: Other DNA sequences in the sample encode the same CDR3. The chain combines TRBV9 with TRBJ2-7; 8 bases map to TRBD2. The germline V gene encodes CDR1 SGDLS and CDR2 YYNGEE. The CDR3 extends over 15 amino acids. J was trimmed by 2 bases and V by 0 bases; bases with no gene match: 4. CDR3 sequence: CASSVAAGGPYEQYF. CDR3 bases: TGTGCCAGCAGCGTAGCGGCGGGAGGTCCCTACGAGCAGTACTTC.

V gene TRBV19 combines with J gene TRBJ2-7, with D perhaps matching TRBD2 (5 bases). This CDR3 is 15 amino acids long. Trimming removed 6 bases at V and 0 bases at J, with 15 bases between. Germline lookup yields CDR1 LNHDA and CDR2 SQIVND (reference sequence). The CDR3 loop is CASSPGGGRSYEQYF. The CDR3 region has the DNA TGTGCCAGTAGCCCCGGCGGAGGACGCTCCTACGAGCAGTACTTC.

The chain joins TRBV9 to TRBJ2-3; 11 bases agree with TRBD2. The germline gives CDR1 SGDLS, CDR2 YYNGEE. J was trimmed by 2 bases and V by 0 bases; bases with no gene match: 11. This CDR3 has 19 amino acids. CDR3 sequence reads: CASSVGPSGGRVDTDTQYF. The CDR3 DNA follows: TGTGCCAGCAGCGTAGGGCCTAGCGGGGGGCGGGTCGACACAGATACGCAGTATTTT.

This sequence joins TRBV7-9 and TRBJ2-1; 8 bases map to TRBD2. Trimming at V came to 5 bases and at J to 10 bases, leaving 4 bases not matched to a gene. The germline V gene encodes CDR1 SEHNR and CDR2 FQNEAQ (reference sequence). The CDR3 spans 12 residues. CDR3 protein: CASSLKREEQFF. Written as DNA, the CDR3 is TGTGCCAGCAGCCTCAAGCGGGAGGAGCAGTTCTTC.

The chain uses TRBV18 and TRBJ1-1, with D tentatively TRBD1 (5 bases). This CDR3 has 15 residues. CDR1 KGHSH and CDR2 LQKENI come from the germline V gene. Trimming cost V 0 bases and J 4 bases, with 12 bases left between them. The CDR3 nucleotides read TGTGCCAGCTCACCACCGTCAGGGTGGGGCACTGAAGCTTTCTTT. Protein product: CASSPPSGWGTEAFF.

V usage is TRBV5-6 and J usage is TRBJ1-2, with D possibly TRBD1 on 6 matching bases. Trimming left V 1 base short and J 8 bases short, with 9 bases between. CDR3 length: 12 residues. The germline gives CDR1 SGHDT, CDR2 YYEEEE. The CDR3 protein is CASSLNREGYTF. CDR3 nucleotide sequence: TGTGCCAGCAGCTTGAACAGGGAAGGCTACACCTTC.

The chain carries TRBV15 and TRBJ2-1; 8 bases map to TRBD2. V lost 3 bases to trimming and J lost 10 bases; unmatched junction nucleotides: 8. The CDR3 sequence is 14 residues long. The germline V gene has CDR1 LNHNV and CDR2 YYDKDF (reference sequence). The CDR3 region is CATSRSRGGGEQFF. CDR3 DNA sequence: TGTGCCACCAGCAGGAGCCGGGGGGGCGGCGAGCAGTTCTTC. Based on the CDR3 plus reference TRBV15 and TRBJ2-1, the full variable domain is DAMVIQNPRYQVTQFGKPVTLSCSQTLNHNVMYWYQQKSSQAPKLLFHYYDKDFNNEADTPDNFQSRRPNTSFCFLDIRSPGLGDTAMYLCATSRSRGGGEQFFGPGTRLTVL.

The chain employs TRBV15 and TRBJ1-5; tentatively, D is TRBD1 (5 bases). Trimming removed 4 bases from V and 0 bases from J, with 10 bases in between. The CDR3 covers 15 residues. Germline V lookup: CDR1 LNHNV, CDR2 YYDKDF (reference sequence). CDR3 coding DNA: TGTGCCACCAGCATCAGGGCCCTTAGCAATCAGCCCCAGCATTTT. The encoded protein is CATSIRALSNQPQHF.

J is TRBJ2-5 and V is TRBV29-1; 8 nucleotides agree with TRBD1. Germline CDR1 reads SQVTM; CDR2 reads ANQGSEA. The CDR3 has 14 residues. J lost 6 bases, V lost 6 bases, and 12 bases had no gene match. The CDR3: CSVGRTGLVQTQYF. CDR3 nucleotide sequence: TGCAGCGTGGGAAGGACAGGGCTTGTGCAGACCCAGTACTTC. Looking up the rest from reference TRBV29-1 and TRBJ2-5 gives the full variable domain: SAVISQKPSRDICQRGTSLTIQCQVDSQVTMMFWYRQQPGQSLTLIATANQGSEATYESGFVIDKFPISRPNLTFSTLTVSNMSPEDSSIYLCSVGRTGLVQTQYFGPGTRLLVL.

This chain links TRBV11-2 with TRBJ1-1; TRBD1 might be the D (6 bases). The CDR3 contains 12 residues. The V end lost 3 bases, the J end lost 7 bases, and 9 bases lay between the germline ends. Germline CDR1 is SGHAT and CDR2 is FQNNGV. The CDR3 bases are TGTGCCAGCAGCTTTACAGGGCTTGAAGCTTTCTTT. It specifies CASSFTGLEAFF.

The genes are TRBV10-2 and TRBJ2-2; 12 nucleotides match TRBD2. V dropped 7 bases and J dropped 6; count of bases not matched to a gene: 3. Per the germline V gene, CDR1 is WSHSY and CDR2 is SAAADI. This CDR3 is built from 14 residues. The CDR3 here is CASKLAGGAGELFF. In nucleotides, the CDR3 is TGCGCCAGCAAACTAGCGGGGGGAGCCGGGGAGCTGTTTTTT.

The chain combines TRBV4-3 with TRBJ2-2, with 7 bases fitting TRBD2. V shed 2 bases, J shed 2 bases, and the junction held 17 bases outside the gene matches. CDR1 is LGHNA, CDR2 YSLEER, per germline. The CDR3 spans 20 residues. For the CDR3, the DNA is TGCGCCAGCAGCCAACGACACCTAAGGGCGGGAGTGGCCAACACCGGGGAGCTGTTTTTT. Protein: CASSQRHLRAGVANTGELFF.

The genes are TRBV3-1 (or the pseudogene TRBV3-2) and TRBJ2-7, with D hard to call. The CDR3 extends over 14 amino acids. Trimming pared 9 bases from V and 0 bases from J, leaving 15 bases between. From germline, CDR1 is LGHDT and CDR2 YNNKEL (reference sequence). The CDR3 DNA sequence: TGTGCCAGACCTGTTATGAAGCCCTCCTACGAGCAGTACTTC. Translating it yields CARPVMKPSYEQYF.

This clone was observed once. The gene calls are TRBV12-3 or TRBV12-4 and TRBJ1-1; D ambiguous. The CDR3 covers 12 residues. V was cut by 5 bases and J by 1 base, with 5 bases left in between. The CDR3 here is CASSLRNTEAFF. The DNA of the CDR3 is TGTGCCAGCAGTCTCCGGAACACTGAAGCTTTCTTT.

The chain employs TRBV9 and TRBJ2-2, with D possibly TRBD2 on 7 matching bases. V was trimmed by 1 base and J by 7 bases, leaving 11 bases between them. Per the germline V gene, CDR1 is SGDLS and CDR2 is YYNGEE. This CDR3 is 14 amino acids long. The CDR3, as DNA: TGTGCCAGCAGCGTACAGGGGAGGGGCGGGGAGCTGTTTTTT. This sequence encodes CASSVQGRGGELFF. Based on the CDR3 plus reference TRBV9 and TRBJ2-2, the full variable domain is DSGVTQTPKHLITATGQRVTLRCSPRSGDLSVYWYQQSLDQGLQFLIQYYNGEERAKGNILERFSAQQFPDLHSELNLSSLELGDSALYFCASSVQGRGGELFFGEGSRLTVL.